This entry lists 7 T cell receptor beta chains sequenced from one sample in a study of CD8 T cells in ankylosing spondylitis. TCRdb re-derived calls from the 5' RACE reads in MiXCR, one entry per CDR3 protein. The sample contains around 150,000 distinct CDR3 sequences, around a tenth of which appear only once. Sequencing was performed on blood, either unsorted or a sorted T cell fraction (not recorded which). The receptors were sampled from a male donor with ankylosing spondylitis or in good health (not recorded which).

This clonotype has more than one count but fewer than ten. The V and J genes are TRBV7-8 and TRBJ2-5; D gene ambiguous. Germline lookup yields CDR1 SGHVS and CDR2 FQNEAQ. The V end lost 4 bases, the J end lost 0 bases, and 12 bases lay between the germline ends. The CDR3 length is 15 residues. The CDR3 DNA sequence: TGTGCCAGCAGCTCCGCCTCTGGGAACCAAGAGACCCAGTACTTC. Translating it yields CASSSASGNQETQYF.

The sample holds many counts of this clonotype. CDR3 sequence (DNA): TGCGCCAGCAGCCAAGATACAGGCAACTCTGGAAACACCATATATTTT. This sequence encodes CASSQDTGNSGNTIYF. This chain links TRBV4-3 with TRBJ1-3; the D gene is possibly TRBD1 (5 bases). This CDR3 comprises 16 residues. CDR1 and CDR2 from the germline V gene are LGHNA and YSLEER. With 0 bases removed from V and 0 bases from J, the gap between germline ends came to 9 bases.

This clonotype was observed many times. The rearrangement links TRBV29-1 to TRBJ2-5; 13 bases line up with TRBD2. The CDR3 loop spans 14 amino acids. Germline CDR1 reads SQVTM; CDR2 reads ANQGSEA. With 7 bases clipped from V and 5 bases from J, the junction kept 7 bases outside the gene matches. CDR3 coding DNA: TGCAGCGCCGGGACTAGCGGGGTACGGGAGACCCAGTACTTC. Translated, it gives CSAGTSGVRETQYF. The full variable domain, completed using reference TRBV29-1 and TRBJ2-5, is SAVISQKPSRDICQRGTSLTIQCQVDSQVTMMFWYRQQPGQSLTLIATANQGSEATYESGFVIDKFPISRPNLTFSTLTVSNMSPEDSSIYLCSAGTSGVRETQYFGPGTRLLVL.

The chain recombines TRBV5-6 with TRBJ2-1, with 7 nucleotides matching TRBD2. Germline loops: CDR1 SGHDT, CDR2 YYEEEE. CDR3 length equals 14 residues. V dropped 5 bases and J dropped 4; count of bases not matched to a gene: 6. This CDR3 is CASRLRRGYNEQFF. DNA of the CDR3: TGTGCCAGCAGACTACGGCGGGGGTACAATGAGCAGTTCTTC.

The chain joins TRBV12-3 or TRBV12-4 to TRBJ2-1; TRBD2 aligns across 8 bases. This CDR3 is 17 amino acids long. V shed 3 bases and J 7 bases; nucleotides not matched to a gene: 14. The CDR3 region has the DNA TGTGCCAGCAGTTTGATCGAGGGACTAGGGCTTGGGAATGAGCAGTTCTTC. It translates to CASSLIEGLGLGNEQFF.

This clonotype was found many times. The chain couples TRBV29-1 to TRBJ2-1, with 12 bases fitting TRBD1. Trimming removed 7 bases from V and 7 bases from J; junction bases left unmatched: 8. The CDR3 contains 14 residues. Per the germline V gene, CDR1 is SQVTM and CDR2 is ANQGSEA. The CDR3 loop is CSGIRDRGPNEQFF. CDR3 in DNA: TGCAGCGGTATCCGGGACAGGGGGCCTAATGAGCAGTTCTTC.

This clonotype was seen at least ten times. The chain employs TRBV20-1 and TRBJ1-5; 7 nucleotides match TRBD1. This CDR3 is 15 amino acids long. Germline V gives CDR1 DFQATT, CDR2 SNEGSKA (reference sequence). V shed 3 bases and J 2 bases; nucleotides not matched to a gene: 7. CDR3 loop: CSAREGAGGNQPQHF. The CDR3 nucleotides read TGCAGTGCTAGGGAGGGGGCCGGGGGCAATCAGCCCCAGCATTTT.